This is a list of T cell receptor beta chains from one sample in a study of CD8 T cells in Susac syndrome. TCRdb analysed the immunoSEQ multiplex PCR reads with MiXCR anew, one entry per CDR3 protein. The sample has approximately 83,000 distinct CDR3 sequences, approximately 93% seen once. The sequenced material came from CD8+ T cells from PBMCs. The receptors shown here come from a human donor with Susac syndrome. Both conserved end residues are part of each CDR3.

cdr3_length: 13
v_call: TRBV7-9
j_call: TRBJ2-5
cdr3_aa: CASSERAQETQYF

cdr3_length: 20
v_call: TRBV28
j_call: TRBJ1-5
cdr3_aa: CASTLFGGTGGRLSNQPQHF

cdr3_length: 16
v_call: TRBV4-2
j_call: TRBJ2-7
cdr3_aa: CASSQGDSSSSYEQYF

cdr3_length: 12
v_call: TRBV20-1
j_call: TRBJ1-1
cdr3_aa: CSARIPGTEAFF

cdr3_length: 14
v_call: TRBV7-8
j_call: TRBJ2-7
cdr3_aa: CASSPNGLAAEQYF

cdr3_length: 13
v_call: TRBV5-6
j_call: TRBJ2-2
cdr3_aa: CASSLTGTGELFF

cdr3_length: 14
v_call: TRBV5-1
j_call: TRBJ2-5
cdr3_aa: CASSLATGAETQYF

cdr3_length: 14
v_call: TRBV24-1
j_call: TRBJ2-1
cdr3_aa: CATSVPGGDNEQFF

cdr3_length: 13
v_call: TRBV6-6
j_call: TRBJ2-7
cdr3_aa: CASSYSDRAEQYF

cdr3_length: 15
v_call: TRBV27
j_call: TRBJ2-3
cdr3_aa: CASSHLAGPSDTQYF

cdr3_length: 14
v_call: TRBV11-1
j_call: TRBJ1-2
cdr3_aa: CASSFGGPRYGYTF